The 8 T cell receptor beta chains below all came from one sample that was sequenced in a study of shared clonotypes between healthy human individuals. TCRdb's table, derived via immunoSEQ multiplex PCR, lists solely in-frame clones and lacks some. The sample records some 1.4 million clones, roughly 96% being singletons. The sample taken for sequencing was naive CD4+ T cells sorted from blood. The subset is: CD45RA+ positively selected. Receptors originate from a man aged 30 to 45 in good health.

CDR3 in amino acids: CATSRDPPRGSGNTIYF. The CDR3 bases are TGTGCCACCAGCAGAGACCCCCCAAGGGGCTCTGGAAACACCATATATTTT. The genes are TRBV15 and TRBJ1-3, with D possibly matching TRBD1 (5 bases). CDR1 and CDR2 from the germline V gene are LNHNV and YYDKDF (reference sequence). Trimming cost V 0 bases and J 0 bases, with 12 bases left between them. The CDR3 is made up of 17 amino acids.

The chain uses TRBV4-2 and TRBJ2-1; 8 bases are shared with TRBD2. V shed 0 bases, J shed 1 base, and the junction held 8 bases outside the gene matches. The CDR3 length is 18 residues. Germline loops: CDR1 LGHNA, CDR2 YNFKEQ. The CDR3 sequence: CASSQDNQGLGSYNEQFF. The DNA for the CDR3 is TGTGCCAGCAGCCAAGATAACCAGGGACTAGGGTCCTACAATGAGCAGTTCTTC.

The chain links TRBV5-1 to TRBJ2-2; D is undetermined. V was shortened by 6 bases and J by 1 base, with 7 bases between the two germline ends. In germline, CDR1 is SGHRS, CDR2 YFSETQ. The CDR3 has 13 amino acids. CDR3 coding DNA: TGCGCCAGCATGGTTCAGAACACCGGGGAGCTGTTTTTT. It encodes CASMVQNTGELFF.

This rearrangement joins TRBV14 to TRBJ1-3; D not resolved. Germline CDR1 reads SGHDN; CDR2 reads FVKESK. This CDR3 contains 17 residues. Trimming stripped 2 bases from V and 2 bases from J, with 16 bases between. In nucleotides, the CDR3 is TGTGCCAGCAGCCAATACGGGTTGCCTCTCCCTGGAAACACCATATATTTT. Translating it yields CASSQYGLPLPGNTIYF. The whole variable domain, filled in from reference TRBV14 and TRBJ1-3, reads EAGVTQFPSHSVIEKGQTVTLRCDPISGHDNLYWYRRVMGKEIKFLLHFVKESKQDESGMPNNRFLAERTGGTYSTLKVQPAELEDSGVYFCASSQYGLPLPGNTIYFGEGSWLTVV.

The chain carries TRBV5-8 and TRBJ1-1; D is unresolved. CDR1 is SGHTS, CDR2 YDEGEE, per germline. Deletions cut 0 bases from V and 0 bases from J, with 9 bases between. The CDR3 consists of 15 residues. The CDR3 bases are TGTGCCAGCAGCTTGGCGGGAACACTGAACACTGAAGCTTTCTTT. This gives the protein CASSLAGTLNTEAFF.

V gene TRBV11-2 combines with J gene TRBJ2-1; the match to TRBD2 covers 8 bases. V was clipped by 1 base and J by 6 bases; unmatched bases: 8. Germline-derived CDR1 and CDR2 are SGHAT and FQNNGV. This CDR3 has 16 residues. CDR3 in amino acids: CASSLVRGLARNEQFF. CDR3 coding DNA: TGTGCCAGCAGCTTAGTTCGCGGACTAGCCCGCAATGAGCAGTTCTTC.

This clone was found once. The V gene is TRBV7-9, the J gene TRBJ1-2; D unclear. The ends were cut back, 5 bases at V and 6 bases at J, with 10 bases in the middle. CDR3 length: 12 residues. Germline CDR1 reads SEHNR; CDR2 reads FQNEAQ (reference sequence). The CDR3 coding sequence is TGTGCCAGCAGCACAAACCGCCATGGCTACACCTTC. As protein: CASSTNRHGYTF. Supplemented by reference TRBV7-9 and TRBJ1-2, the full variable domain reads DTGVSQNPRHKITKRGQNVTFRCDPISEHNRLYWYRQTLGQGPEFLTYFQNEAQLEKSRLLSDRFSAERPKGSFSTLEIQRTEQGDSAMYLCASSTNRHGYTFGSGTRLTVV.

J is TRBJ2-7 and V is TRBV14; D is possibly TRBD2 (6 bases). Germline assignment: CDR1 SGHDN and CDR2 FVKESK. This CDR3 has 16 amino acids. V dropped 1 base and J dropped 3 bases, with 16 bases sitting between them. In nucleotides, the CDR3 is TGTGCCAGCAGCCAAGGGAGGGGCGGGAAAGGCTACGAGCAGTACTTC. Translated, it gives CASSQGRGGKGYEQYF.